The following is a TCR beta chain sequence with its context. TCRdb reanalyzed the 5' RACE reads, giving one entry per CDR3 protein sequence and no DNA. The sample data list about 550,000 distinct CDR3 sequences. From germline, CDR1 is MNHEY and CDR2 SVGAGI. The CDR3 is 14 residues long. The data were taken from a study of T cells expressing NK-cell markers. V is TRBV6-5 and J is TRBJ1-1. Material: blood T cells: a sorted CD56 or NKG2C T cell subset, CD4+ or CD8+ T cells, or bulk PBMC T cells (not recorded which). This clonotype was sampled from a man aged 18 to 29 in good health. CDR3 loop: CASLPWEMNTEAFF.